This TCR beta chain was profiled in a study of blood T cell repertoires in COVID-19. At the level of the study: Samples came from the United States, Italy and Spain, spanning acute and convalescent COVID-19. T cells, B-cell-depleted T cells, or PBMCs supplied cDNA or gDNA.

The table lists this clone with a count of one. Recruited during active infection, patients (from Seattle) were subsequently followed longitudinally. Original handling: Quantification of nucleated cells was approximated via reference gene primer amplification. The assay was immunoSEQ multiplex PCR, and TCRdb's table has in-frame clones only and misses some. D and trimming were read from the DNA, whereas the V and J calls and clone size are those reported in that table. The repertoire has around 300,000 clones, roughly 90% of them found once; the top ten carry less than 3%. Unmatched junction bases numbered 9, after V lost 7 bases and J lost 7 bases. Germline V gene lookup returns CDR1 LNHDA and CDR2 SQIVND (reference sequence). This CDR3 region has 14 residues.

Sequences were obtained from peripheral blood. The TCR originated in a woman in her twenties or thirties with COVID-19, enrolled during active disease. This sequence joins TRBV19 and TRBJ2-4, with 8 bases aligning to TRBD1. In DNA form, the CDR3 reads TGTGCCAGTACCCTGACAGGGGTGCGGAACATTCAGTACTTC. This sequence encodes CASTLTGVRNIQYF.